What follows are 29 T cell receptor beta chains derived from one specimen sequenced in a study of shared clonotypes between healthy human individuals. TCRdb keeps only in-frame clones here, not all; method: immunoSEQ multiplex PCR. The sample lists roughly 2,000,000 clones; around 96% were seen once. CD8 cells classed as naive were CD45RO-negative and positively selected for CCR7, excluding terminally differentiated effector memory CD45RA+ cells. Sequences were obtained from naive CD8+ T cells sorted from blood. All receptors come from a man aged 18 to 29 in good health.

This chain uses TRBV4-1 with TRBJ2-3; TRBD1 aligns across 8 bases. The V and J ends lost 1 base and 6 bases, in that order; junction bases with no gene match: 6. Germline V lookup: CDR1 MGHRA, CDR2 YSYEKL. CDR3 size: 15 residues. The CDR3 region is CASSQAGTGVDTQYF. Written as DNA, the CDR3 is TGCGCCAGCAGCCAAGCCGGGACAGGCGTCGATACGCAGTATTTT.

Concerning this clone: The same CDR3 can be traced to other DNA sequences in this sample. J is TRBJ1-1 and V is TRBV30; D perhaps matches TRBD1 (6 bases). Trimming took 5 bases from V and 1 from J, leaving 11 bases between them. The germline gives CDR1 GTSNPN, CDR2 SVGIG (reference sequence). This CDR3 has 13 amino acids. In nucleotides, the CDR3 is TGTGCCTGGGAGACAGGCGGGAACACTGAAGCTTTCTTT. Residues: CAWETGGNTEAFF.

The chain joins TRBV4-1 to TRBJ1-1, with TRBD1 matching 7 bases. The CDR3 totals 15 residues. V lost 4 bases, J lost 2 bases, and 7 bases stayed unmatched. Germline CDR1 is MGHRA and CDR2 is YSYEKL. The CDR3 sequence is CASSPGTVSNTEAFF. The CDR3 region has the DNA TGCGCCAGCAGCCCAGGGACAGTTTCTAACACTGAAGCTTTCTTT.

With respect to this clone: A clone one base away is much larger, so this may be a read error. This chain joins TRBV5-6 and TRBJ2-5; no firm D call. Between the trimmed V and J ends, which lost 0 bases and 7 bases, there was a span of 4 bases. The germline CDR1 and CDR2 sequences are SGHDT and YYEEEE. There are 11 residues in the CDR3. The CDR3 sequence is CASSLGGTQYF. The CDR3 DNA sequence: TGTGCCAGCAGCTTGGGGGGGACCCAGTACTTC.

The V gene is TRBV30, the J gene TRBJ1-4; possibly TRBD1 for D (5 bases). Trimming cost V 4 bases and J 8 bases, with 14 bases left between them. Germline V gene sequence: CDR1 GTSNPN, CDR2 SVGIG (reference sequence). The CDR3 runs to 13 residues. This chain's CDR3 is CAWTEQGWEKLFF. In DNA, the CDR3 is TGTGCCTGGACCGAGCAGGGCTGGGAAAAACTGTTTTTT.

The chain employs TRBV7-6 and TRBJ1-3; no reliable D call. The V gene's germline CDR1 is SGHVS and CDR2 FNYEAQ. The CDR3 extends over 15 amino acids. Trimming took off 1 base at V and 4 bases at J, with 11 bases between the two ends. The CDR3 region has the DNA TGTGCCAGCAGCTTAGAGGCCCTGGCCGGAAACACCATATATTTT. This codes for CASSLEALAGNTIYF.

This clone appeared a single time. V usage is TRBV27 and J usage is TRBJ1-5; D not resolved. Germline V gene sequence: CDR1 MNHEY, CDR2 SMNVEV (reference sequence). Between the trimmed V and J ends, which lost 2 bases and 5 bases, there was a span of 7 bases. The CDR3 length is 13 residues. CDR3 nucleotide sequence: TGTGCCAGCAGTTTAACAGTCGATCAGCCCCAGCATTTT. It specifies CASSLTVDQPQHF.

J is TRBJ2-2 and V is TRBV6-5; maybe TRBD1 (6 bases). V lost 5 bases and J 2 bases, leaving 12 bases between the germline ends. In germline, CDR1 is MNHEY, CDR2 SVGAGI. This CDR3 is 15 amino acids long. CDR3 residues: CASSAGTINTGELFF. The CDR3 DNA sequence: TGTGCCAGCAGTGCCGGGACAATTAACACCGGGGAGCTGTTTTTT.

The V gene is TRBV7-2, the J gene TRBJ2-5; D is uncertain. V dropped 1 base and J dropped 5 bases, with 8 bases sitting between them. This CDR3 region has 13 residues. Germline lookup yields CDR1 SGHTA and CDR2 FQGNSA. As DNA, the CDR3 is TGTGCCAGCAGCTTAGTGTCCCCTGAGACCCAGTACTTC. Translated: CASSLVSPETQYF.

This rearrangement joins TRBV28 to TRBJ1-1; D is possibly TRBD1 (6 bases). The CDR3 totals 13 residues. V lost 2 bases and J 3 bases, leaving 7 bases between the germline ends. Germline V gives CDR1 MDHEN, CDR2 SYDVKM. The DNA for the CDR3 is TGTGCCAGCAGTTTACAGGGGTACACTGAAGCTTTCTTT. This encodes CASSLQGYTEAFF.

The chain has TRBV11-2 and TRBJ2-7; TRBD2 matches at 10 bases. V was clipped by 0 bases and J by 3 bases; unmatched bases: 17. This CDR3 is 20 amino acids long. Germline CDR1 is SGHAT and CDR2 is FQNNGV. The chain's CDR3 is CASSLDSSGGPQIIIYEQYF. In nucleotides, the CDR3 is TGTGCCAGCAGCTTAGATAGTAGCGGGGGGCCCCAAATAATCATCTACGAGCAGTACTTC.

The rearrangement uses TRBV29-1 and TRBJ2-7; D perhaps matches TRBD1 (6 bases). Trimming left V 2 bases short and J 2 bases short, with 13 bases between. The CDR3 length is 14 residues. Germline CDR1 is SQVTM and CDR2 is ANQGSEA. The CDR3 is CSVEPDRFPYEQYF. In nucleotides, the CDR3 is TGCAGCGTTGAACCTGACAGGTTCCCCTACGAGCAGTACTTC.

This clone came up a few times. The J gene is TRBJ1-1, the V gene TRBV11-2; maybe TRBD1 (5 bases). Germline assignment: CDR1 SGHAT and CDR2 FQNNGV. Trimming stripped 8 bases from V and 5 bases from J, with 15 bases between. The CDR3 is 13 amino acids. This CDR3 reads CASGHGQGTEAFF. The CDR3 DNA is TGTGCCAGCGGGCATGGGCAGGGTACTGAAGCTTTCTTT.

This clone was observed once. The chain couples TRBV7-8 to TRBJ2-7; weak D call: TRBD2 (5 bases). V was pared by 5 bases and J by 5 bases, with 13 bases between. CDR1 SGHVS and CDR2 FQNEAQ come from the germline V gene. The CDR3 is made up of 13 amino acids. This CDR3 is CASSVAGWDEQYF. CDR3 in DNA: TGTGCCAGCAGCGTCGCGGGCTGGGACGAGCAGTACTTC.

Concerning this clone: The junction shows a germline mismatch at one end, possibly a read error. This chain uses TRBV13 with TRBJ2-5, with D perhaps matching TRBD1 (5 bases). Germline CDR1 reads PRHDT; CDR2 reads FYEKMQ (reference sequence). The CDR3 extends over 13 amino acids. The CDR3 DNA is TGTGCCGGCAGCATTATGACAGAAGAGACCCAGTACTTC. This gives the protein CAGSIMTEETQYF.

The rearrangement links TRBV28 to TRBJ1-2; D may be TRBD1 (6 bases). The CDR3 sequence is 17 residues long. The V end was cut by 5 bases, the J end by 1 base, with 20 bases between. CDR1 is MDHEN and CDR2 is SYDVKM in the germline V gene. CDR3: CASSTYREEAFNYGYTF. The DNA for the CDR3 is TGTGCCAGCAGTACCTACAGGGAGGAGGCTTTTAACTATGGCTACACCTTC.

The chain uses TRBV7-3 and TRBJ1-1; the D gene is possibly TRBD1 (6 bases). V was cut by 5 bases and J by 3 bases, with 13 bases left in between. Germline assignment: CDR1 SGHTA and CDR2 FQGTGA. The length of the CDR3 is 14 residues. CDR3 loop: CASSPTQGDTEAFF. CDR3 DNA: TGTGCCAGCAGCCCTACACAGGGAGACACTGAAGCTTTCTTT.

This clone was recorded only once. The chain joins TRBV15 to TRBJ2-2; D might be TRBD1 or TRBD2, each matching 6 bases. The V end was cut by 3 bases, the J end by 11 bases, with 25 bases between. Per the germline V gene, CDR1 is LNHNV and CDR2 is YYDKDF (reference sequence). This CDR3 region has 17 residues. The chain's CDR3 is CATSSLKGGAQGLELFF. CDR3 nucleotides: TGTGCCACCAGCAGTCTCAAGGGGGGAGCGCAGGGGTTAGAGCTGTTTTTT.

The gene calls are TRBV7-6 and TRBJ1-5; D gene ambiguous. From germline, CDR1 is SGHVS and CDR2 FNYEAQ. Trimming removed 1 base from V and 9 bases from J, with 16 bases in between. The CDR3 is 15 amino acids. The CDR3: CASSLGPGSSWPQHF. The CDR3 DNA follows: TGTGCCAGCAGCTTAGGCCCGGGATCCAGTTGGCCCCAGCATTTT.

The gene calls are TRBV5-6 and TRBJ1-5; D remains unclear. Trimming cost V 4 bases and J 3 bases, with 8 bases left between them. CDR3 length equals 13 residues. Germline V gene data show CDR1 as SGHDT and CDR2 as YYEEEE. The CDR3 loop is CASSTGINQPQHF. CDR3 DNA sequence: TGTGCCAGCAGCACGGGGATCAATCAGCCCCAGCATTTT.

This rearrangement joins TRBV28 to TRBJ2-5; D perhaps matches TRBD1 (6 bases). The V gene's germline CDR1 is MDHEN and CDR2 SYDVKM. The CDR3 has 14 residues. The V end lost 7 bases, the J end lost 2 bases, and 14 bases lay between the germline ends. CDR3 nucleotide sequence: TGTGCCAGCACGTTGACAGGAGAGCAAGAGACCCAGTACTTC. The encoded protein is CASTLTGEQETQYF. Full variable domain (missing parts from reference TRBV28 and TRBJ2-5): DVKVTQSSRYLVKRTGEKVFLECVQDMDHENMFWYRQDPGLGLRLIYFSYDVKMKEKGDIPEGYSVSREKKERFSLILESASTNQTSMYLCASTLTGEQETQYFGPGTRLLVL.

The CDR3 protein is CASSLLLLNTEAFF. CDR3 bases: TGTGCCAGCAGCTTGTTACTGTTGAACACTGAAGCTTTCTTT. This chain connects TRBV5-8 to TRBJ1-1, with D unclear. CDR1 is SGHTS, CDR2 YDEGEE, per germline. Trimming shortened V by 1 base and J by 0 bases, and 7 bases separated the two germline ends. CDR3 length: 14 residues.

Concerning this clone itself: One base away lies a much larger clone, so this may be a sequencing read error. CDR3: CASSEALNSYNEQFF. As DNA, the CDR3 is TGCGCCAGCAGTGAGGCACTGAACTCCTACAATGAGCAGTTCTTC. The rearrangement joins TRBV10-2 to TRBJ2-1, with D unresolved. V was shortened by 2 bases and J by 0 bases, with 8 bases between the two germline ends. The CDR3 extends over 15 amino acids. Germline V gene sequence: CDR1 WSHSY, CDR2 SAAADI.

This chain links TRBV11-2 with TRBJ1-2; TRBD1 is a possible D gene (5 bases). The CDR3 extends over 12 amino acids. Germline CDR1 and CDR2: SGHAT and FQNNGV. The V and J ends lost 3 bases and 7 bases respectively, with 9 bases between them. The CDR3 loop is CASSFGDSGYTF. In DNA, the CDR3 is TGTGCCAGCAGCTTCGGGGACTCTGGCTACACCTTC.

The chain couples TRBV6-6 to TRBJ2-7, with TRBD2 as a possible D gene (6 bases). Per the germline V gene, CDR1 is MNHNY and CDR2 is SVGAGI (reference sequence). The length of the CDR3 is 15 residues. Trimming left V 0 bases short and J 3 bases short, with 12 bases between. The CDR3: CASSYSNSGSYEQYF. CDR3 bases: TGTGCCAGCAGTTACTCGAATAGCGGTAGCTACGAGCAGTACTTC.

The V gene is TRBV4-1, the J gene TRBJ1-3; possibly TRBD1 for D (6 bases). CDR1 is MGHRA and CDR2 is YSYEKL in the germline V gene. There are 14 residues in the CDR3. Trimming left V 4 bases short and J 8 bases short, with 15 bases between. CDR3 protein: CASSPRDIGDTIYF. The CDR3 DNA reads as TGCGCCAGCAGCCCCCGGGACATTGGCGACACCATATATTTT.

Worth noting for this clone: Other DNA sequences in this sample translate to the same CDR3. The rearrangement links TRBV9 to TRBJ2-6, with a weak D call TRBD2 (5 bases). The germline V gene has CDR1 SGDLS and CDR2 YYNGEE. The CDR3 is 15 residues long. The germline V and J ends were trimmed by 0 bases and 2 bases, with 6 bases remaining between them. CDR3 sequence: CASSVVGAGANVLTF. The CDR3 bases are TGTGCCAGCAGCGTAGTGGGAGCTGGGGCCAACGTCCTGACTTTC.

The J gene is TRBJ1-1, the V gene TRBV4-1; 9 nucleotides line up with TRBD1. The germline V gene encodes CDR1 MGHRA and CDR2 YSYEKL. The CDR3 runs 14 residues. The J segment lost 8 bases and the V segment lost 4 bases, leaving 8 bases of the junction unmatched. CDR3 in DNA: TGCGCCAGCAGCCCCCCCGGGGACAGGGTGGAAGCTTTCTTT. Its translation: CASSPPGDRVEAFF.

V is TRBV29-1 and J is TRBJ1-1; D not certain. This CDR3 has 10 residues. Germline-derived CDR1 and CDR2 are SQVTM and ANQGSEA. V was clipped by 7 bases and J by 2 bases, with 5 bases between them. In DNA form, the CDR3 reads TGCAGCGCCTCAAACACTGAAGCTTTCTTT. Translation gives CSASNTEAFF. The whole variable domain, remainder taken from reference TRBV29-1 and TRBJ1-1, is SAVISQKPSRDICQRGTSLTIQCQVDSQVTMMFWYRQQPGQSLTLIATANQGSEATYESGFVIDKFPISRPNLTFSTLTVSNMSPEDSSIYLCSASNTEAFFGQGTRLTVV.